This T cell receptor beta chain originates from a study of low-dose radiotherapy and immunotherapy resistance in tumors. Sample time point: before trial treatment. This clonotype was picked up many times. Alpha- and beta-chain coverage of first-strand cDNA came from TRAV- and TRBV-specific primers. TCR amplification involved 20 PCR cycles with a constant-region primer and V-primer adapter. TCRdb re-called the reads with MiXCR, one entry per CDR3 protein. This repertoire shows 30,000 to 50,000 distinct CDR3 sequences, 25% to 40% found once; its top ten account for about 3.7%. This specimen consisted of PBMCs, obtained before treatment. The source of this sequence is a male donor with gallbladder cancer.

DNA of the CDR3: TGTGCCAGCCCAGGAGGACAGGGGTTGGGGGAGCAGTTCTTC. This codes for CASPGGQGLGEQFF. The rearrangement uses TRBV2 and TRBJ2-1; TRBD1 matches at 9 bases. The junction had 12 bases not matched to a gene; V was cut back by 8 bases and J by 10 bases. CDR3 length: 14 residues. CDR1 is SNHLY and CDR2 is FYNNEI in the germline V gene.